These 17 T cell receptor beta chains were all obtained from the same sample, sequenced in a study of technical replicates of blood from a handful of donors. Profiling relied on immunoSEQ multiplex PCR, and the TCRdb table lists in-frame clones only, not all of them. Of some 62,000 clones in the sample, approximately 87% were seen once. The source material was PBMCs. Receptors were obtained from a human donor in good health. Some clones in this sample may be carry-over from other donors' samples.

The gene calls are TRBV2 and TRBJ2-5, with TRBD1 identical over 8 bases. The CDR3 extends over 15 amino acids. The germline gives CDR1 SNHLY, CDR2 FYNNEI. The V and J ends lost 0 bases and 5 bases, in that order; junction bases with no gene match: 5. The CDR3 sequence: CASSEARTGIETQYF. The CDR3 DNA follows: TGTGCCAGCAGTGAAGCGCGGACAGGGATCGAGACCCAGTACTTC. Combining the CDR3 with reference TRBV2 and TRBJ2-5 gives the whole variable domain EPEVTQTPSHQVTQMGQEVILRCVPISNHLYFYWYRQILGQKVEFLVSFYNNEISEKSEIFDDQFSVERPDGSNFTLKIRSTKLEDSAMYFCASSEARTGIETQYFGPGTRLLVL.

The chain joins TRBV10-3 to TRBJ2-2, with 9 bases lining up with TRBD1. From germline, CDR1 is ENHRY and CDR2 SYGVKD. The CDR3 is 14 amino acids. Trimming at V came to 5 bases and at J to 3 bases, leaving 1 base not matched to a gene. The CDR3 here is CAISRDRDTGELFF. The DNA of the CDR3 is TGTGCCATCAGTCGGGACAGGGACACCGGGGAGCTGTTTTTT.

This chain connects TRBV5-1 to TRBJ2-5, with TRBD1 identical over 8 bases. This CDR3 has 15 residues. The V gene end was trimmed by 4 bases and the J gene end by 5 bases; junction bases not matched to a gene: 10. In germline, CDR1 is SGHRS, CDR2 YFSETQ. The DNA for the CDR3 is TGCGCCAGCAGCACAATCCAGGGGGCTGGTGAGACCCAGTACTTC. This translates into CASSTIQGAGETQYF.

The chain combines TRBV6-1 with TRBJ1-6; TRBD1 matches at 11 bases. Per the germline V gene, CDR1 is MNHNS and CDR2 is SASEGT. The CDR3 is 13 amino acids. V dropped 8 bases and J dropped 7; count of bases not matched to a gene: 1. CDR3 nucleotides: TGTGCCAGCGGGACAGGGGGAAATTCACCCCTCCACTTT. Translation: CASGTGGNSPLHF.

The CDR3 DNA reads TGTGCCAGCAGCTCACCTAGCGGGAGGGGAGATCGGACCCAGTACTTC. It translates to CASSSPSGRGDRTQYF. The V call is TRBV7-8, the J call TRBJ2-5; 12 positions agree with TRBD2. The CDR3 covers 16 residues. Germline-derived CDR1 and CDR2 are SGHVS and FQNEAQ. V lost 4 bases, J lost 7 bases, and 10 bases stayed unmatched. The variable domain in full, completed from reference TRBV7-8 and TRBJ2-5, reads GAGVSQSPRYKVAKRGQDVALRCDPISGHVSLFWYQQALGQGPEFLTYFQNEAQLDKSGLPSDRFFAERPEGSVSTLKIQRTQQEDSAVYLCASSSPSGRGDRTQYFGPGTRLLVL.

This clone was recorded only once. The gene calls are TRBV27 and TRBJ2-5, with a tentative D call TRBD2 (6 bases). V shed 3 bases and J shed 5 bases, with 16 bases lying between them. The CDR3 sequence is 15 residues long. Germline CDR1 MNHEY, CDR2 SMNVEV (reference sequence). CDR3 sequence (DNA): TGTGCCAGCAGTTTCGCCGGGGCGGGGTGGGAGACCCAGTACTTC. This gives the protein CASSFAGAGWETQYF.

V usage is TRBV29-1 and J usage is TRBJ2-2; TRBD1 matches at 8 bases. This CDR3 is 14 amino acids long. The germline gives CDR1 SQVTM, CDR2 ANQGSEA. The ends lost 6 bases at V and 2 bases at J; junction bases unmatched: 5. This CDR3 reads CSVRGTGNTGELFF. CDR3 coding DNA: TGCAGCGTCCGCGGGACAGGAAACACCGGGGAGCTGTTTTTT.

The chain joins TRBV30 to TRBJ2-7; D is ambiguous. The CDR3 length is 11 residues. Deletions cut 0 bases from V and 4 bases from J, with 4 bases between. Germline values: CDR1 GTSNPN, CDR2 SVGIG (reference sequence). The CDR3, as DNA: TGTGCCTGGAGTGTTCTTTACGAGCAGTACTTC. Its translation: CAWSVLYEQYF.

This chain joins TRBV18 and TRBJ2-2, with 9 bases fitting TRBD1. Germline CDR1 KGHSH, CDR2 LQKENI. This CDR3 contains 16 residues. V lost 3 bases, J lost 4 bases, and 6 bases stayed unmatched. CDR3 region: CASSPPGQGGTGELFF. CDR3 bases: TGTGCCAGCTCACCCCCGGGACAGGGTGGCACCGGGGAGCTGTTTTTT. The entire variable domain, with the rest obtained from reference TRBV18 and TRBJ2-2, is as follows: NAGVMQNPRHLVRRRGQEARLRCSPMKGHSHVYWYRQLPEEGLKFMVYLQKENIIDESGMPKERFSAEFPKEGPSILRIQQVVRGDSAAYFCASSPPGQGGTGELFFGEGSRLTVL.

The genes are TRBV7-6 and TRBJ2-1, with 9 bases that match TRBD2. This CDR3 has 15 amino acids. Germline CDR1 is SGHVS and CDR2 is FNYEAQ. The trim removed 5 bases at V and 0 bases at J, leaving 2 bases unmatched. CDR3: CASSPRGGSYNEQFF. The CDR3 DNA reads TGTGCCAGCAGCCCGCGGGGGGGCTCCTACAATGAGCAGTTCTTC. The full variable domain, in which reference TRBV7-6 and TRBJ2-1 provide the parts outside the CDR3, is GAGVSQSPRYKVTKRGQDVALRCDPISGHVSLYWYRQALGQGPEFLTYFNYEAQQDKSGLPNDRFSAERPEGSISTLTIQRTEQRDSAMYRCASSPRGGSYNEQFFGPGTRLTVL.

The chain employs TRBV4-2 and TRBJ2-1; TRBD2 matches 7 bases. Germline V gene lookup returns CDR1 LGHNA and CDR2 YNFKEQ. The CDR3 runs 16 residues. The V gene end was trimmed by 0 bases and the J gene end by 7 bases; junction bases not matched to a gene: 9. Written as DNA, the CDR3 is TGTGCCAGCAGCCAAGACCCCAGCGGGGAGGTGAATGAGCAGTTCTTC. It specifies CASSQDPSGEVNEQFF.

Details on this clone: Distinct nucleotide sequences in the sample also encode this CDR3. V is TRBV9 and J is TRBJ2-3; 10 bases fit TRBD2. Losses at the gene ends were 0 bases for V and 4 bases for J; bases not matched to a gene: 2. The CDR3 has 15 amino acids. CDR1 and CDR2 (germline): SGDLS, YYNGEE. The CDR3 region is CASSVAGTSADTQYF. The DNA of the CDR3 is TGTGCCAGCAGCGTAGCTGGGACTAGCGCAGATACGCAGTATTTT.

CDR3 in amino acids: CASSGAASGSNNEQFF. The CDR3 DNA reads as TGTGCCAGCAGTGGAGCGGCTAGCGGGAGTAACAATGAGCAGTTCTTC. This rearrangement joins TRBV6-1 to TRBJ2-1; 10 positions match TRBD2. Germline V gives CDR1 MNHNS, CDR2 SASEGT. V lost 4 bases and J lost 5; bases outside the gene matches: 8. The CDR3 has 16 amino acids.

V gene TRBV2 combines with J gene TRBJ1-5, with unresolved D. Between the trimmed V and J ends, which lost 6 bases and 2 bases, there was a span of 11 bases. This CDR3 has 14 amino acids. Germline V lookup: CDR1 SNHLY, CDR2 FYNNEI. CDR3 sequence reads: CASSGNSRNQPQHF. The CDR3 DNA is TGTGCCAGCAGCGGAAACAGCCGCAATCAGCCCCAGCATTTT.

V is TRBV28 and J is TRBJ2-7; 8 nucleotides line up with TRBD1. The CDR3 sequence is 15 residues long. V lost 5 bases, J lost 3 bases, and 9 bases stayed unmatched. From germline, CDR1 is MDHEN and CDR2 SYDVKM. CDR3 sequence: CASSTGTGRGYEQYF. The CDR3 DNA reads TGTGCCAGCAGTACTGGGACAGGAAGAGGCTACGAGCAGTACTTC.

The chain joins TRBV7-3 to TRBJ2-7; the match to TRBD2 covers 8 bases. CDR1 and CDR2 (germline): SGHTA, FQGTGA. V gave up 5 bases and J gave up 0 bases; unmatched junction bases: 6. The length of the CDR3 is 15 residues. CDR3 protein: CASSRGGGTSYEQYF. DNA of the CDR3: TGTGCCAGCAGCCGGGGGGGCGGGACCTCCTACGAGCAGTACTTC.

The chain combines TRBV4-1 with TRBJ2-5; 7 nucleotides match TRBD2. There are 13 residues in the CDR3. V lost 5 bases to trimming and J lost 1 base; unmatched junction nucleotides: 1. Germline CDR1 MGHRA, CDR2 YSYEKL. CDR3 nucleotide sequence: TGCGCCAGCAGCTGGACTAGCCAAGAGACCCAGTACTTC. Translation: CASSWTSQETQYF.